Below, 14 T cell receptor beta chains from the same sample are listed, as sequenced in a study of yellow fever vaccine responses in identical twins. Each CDR3 protein gets one entry after TCRdb re-called the RT-PCR reads with MiXCR. The table records 2,000 to 2,500 distinct CDR3 sequences, approximately 7.8% of them present only once. The source was T cells from blood (PBMCs), unsorted or a sorted subset (not recorded which), collected 2 to 3 years after vaccination. These receptor sequences come from a woman under 30 who received the yellow fever vaccine.

In its sample, this clonotype ranks as medium-sized. The V and J genes are TRBV24-1 and TRBJ2-1, with no clear D. This CDR3 comprises 11 residues. Trimming took 11 bases from V and 0 from J, leaving 4 bases between them. The germline V gene has CDR1 KGHDR and CDR2 SFDVKD. The DNA for the CDR3 is TGTGCCATCAGCTCCTACAATGAGCAGTTCTTC. This sequence encodes CAISSYNEQFF.

The chain is built from TRBV10-3 and TRBJ1-1; unclear D gene. The CDR3 totals 17 residues. The germline V and J ends were trimmed by 0 bases and 0 bases, with 14 bases remaining between them. Germline lookup yields CDR1 ENHRY and CDR2 SYGVKD. The CDR3 nucleotides are TGTGCCATCAGTGAGTCATGGGCAGGTGGACTGAACACTGAAGCTTTCTTT. Encoded protein: CAISESWAGGLNTEAFF.

This clonotype appeared a few times. J is TRBJ2-7 and V is TRBV23-1; D not resolved. TRBV23-1 is annotated as an ORF whose role is uncertain. This CDR3 is 12 amino acids long. The V end was cut by 2 bases, the J end by 4 bases, with 6 bases between. The CDR3 here is CASSQKEYEQYF. In DNA, the CDR3 is TGCGCCAGCAGTCAAAAAGAATACGAGCAGTACTTC.

This rearrangement joins TRBV4-1 to TRBJ2-7, with D possibly being TRBD1 (5 bases). CDR3 length: 15 amino acids. V shed 0 bases and J shed 4 bases, with 13 bases lying between them. The germline gives CDR1 MGHRA, CDR2 YSYEKL. CDR3 coding DNA: TGCGCCAGCAGCCAAGATCCGACAGCTACATACGAGCAGTACTTC. Amino acids: CASSQDPTATYEQYF.

CDR3 sequence: CASSLPRTQETQYF. CDR3 nucleotide sequence: TGTGCCAGCAGCTTACCCCGAACCCAAGAGACCCAGTACTTC. The chain joins TRBV11-3 to TRBJ2-5; D call uncertain. CDR1 and CDR2 (germline): SGHNT, YENEEA. The CDR3 has 14 residues. The ends were cut back, 2 bases at V and 1 base at J, with 8 bases in the middle.

V usage is TRBV11-1 and J usage is TRBJ2-1; D is undetermined. Trimming pared 0 bases from V and 6 bases from J, leaving 12 bases between. Per the germline V gene, CDR1 is SGHAT and CDR2 is FQDESV (reference sequence). The length of the CDR3 is 15 residues. CDR3 coding DNA: TGTGCCAGCAGCTTAGCTCGAACCAGCCCCAATGAGCAGTTCTTC. Its translation is CASSLARTSPNEQFF.

This clonotype showed up just a few times. The chain uses TRBV6-1 and TRBJ2-1; D gene unclear. This CDR3 is built from 14 residues. The germline gives CDR1 MNHNS, CDR2 SASEGT. V gave up 6 bases and J gave up 7 bases, with 16 bases separating them. The CDR3 region is CASRTDGEHNEQFF. The DNA for the CDR3 is TGTGCCAGCAGGACGGATGGAGAACATAATGAGCAGTTCTTC.

The genes are TRBV2 and TRBJ2-1; D is possibly TRBD1 (6 bases). The CDR3 loop spans 13 amino acids. Germline V lookup: CDR1 SNHLY, CDR2 FYNNEI. Trimming took 7 bases from V and 9 from J, leaving 16 bases between them. The CDR3 loop reads CASTRTVEGEQFF. The CDR3 nucleotides are TGTGCCAGCACGCGGACAGTCGAGGGTGAGCAGTTCTTC.

The chain links TRBV20-1 to TRBJ2-5; D remains ambiguous. The CDR3 runs 12 residues. In germline, CDR1 is DFQATT, CDR2 SNEGSKA (reference sequence). V lost 0 bases and J 7 bases, leaving 9 bases between the germline ends. The CDR3 region has the DNA TGCAGTGCTAGAGATCCCATAGGGACCCAGTACTTC. It encodes CSARDPIGTQYF.

This clonotype was observed a handful of times. The chain carries TRBV7-3 and TRBJ2-1; 9 nucleotides match TRBD2. The ends lost 5 bases at V and 7 bases at J; junction bases unmatched: 6. The CDR3 contains 14 residues. Germline lookup yields CDR1 SGHTA and CDR2 FQGTGA. The CDR3 coding sequence is TGTGCCAGCAGCCTAGCGGGGTCACGGAATGAGCAGTTCTTC. Amino acids: CASSLAGSRNEQFF.

This clonotype was observed a few times. The chain carries TRBV6-1 and TRBJ2-7; D is perhaps TRBD1 or TRBD2 (5 bases each). Germline V gives CDR1 MNHNS, CDR2 SASEGT. The CDR3 covers 13 residues. Trimming took 6 bases from V and 3 from J, leaving 12 bases between them. In DNA form, the CDR3 reads TGTGCCAGCAGCCCCGGGACGTACTACGAGCAGTACTTC. Its protein is CASSPGTYYEQYF.

The gene calls are TRBV5-1 and TRBJ2-3; D perhaps matches TRBD2 (5 bases). The CDR3 spans 16 residues. Trimming stripped 0 bases from V and 4 bases from J, with 15 bases between. Germline-derived CDR1 and CDR2 are SGHRS and YFSETQ. CDR3 nucleotide sequence: TGCGCCAGCAGCTTGGCTGGTCGCGGGTTCGCAGATACGCAGTATTTT. Residues: CASSLAGRGFADTQYF. The full variable domain, completed using reference TRBV5-1 and TRBJ2-3, is KAGVTQTPRYLIKTRGQQVTLSCSPISGHRSVSWYQQTPGQGLQFLFEYFSETQRNKGNFPGRFSGRQFSNSRSEMNVSTLELGDSALYLCASSLAGRGFADTQYFGPGTRLTVL.

There are a few counts of this clonotype. V usage is TRBV29-1 and J usage is TRBJ2-7; D gene unclear. This CDR3 region has 12 residues. Germline V gene lookup returns CDR1 SQVTM and CDR2 ANQGSEA. Trimming removed 4 bases from V and 2 bases from J, with 9 bases in between. CDR3 sequence reads: CSVAKGAYEQYF. The DNA of the CDR3 is TGCAGCGTTGCTAAAGGTGCCTACGAGCAGTACTTC.

This clonotype is termed medium-sized. The rearrangement joins TRBV10-3 to TRBJ2-1; TRBD2 matches at 13 bases. CDR1 and CDR2 (germline): ENHRY, SYGVKD. The CDR3 length is 14 residues. The V segment lost 6 bases and the J segment 8 bases; nucleotides outside the gene matches: 4. The CDR3 reads CAISEGLAGYEQFF. The CDR3 DNA reads TGTGCCATCAGCGAGGGACTAGCGGGATATGAGCAGTTCTTC.